The T cell receptor beta chain described here comes from a study of shared clonotypes between healthy human individuals. Donors included only healthy HIV-negative adults lacking recent acute infections or vaccinations. CD4+ cells underwent separation, giving CD45RA+ naive and CD45RA-negative memory subsets. General study points: Sampling included only blood; tissue repertoires likely differ.

Concerning this clone: Its antigen is still unknown.

There are 16 residues in the CDR3. The ends were cut back, 1 base at V and 7 bases at J, with 17 bases in the middle. Germline V gene lookup returns CDR1 SGHRS and CDR2 YFSETQ. Clones were sequenced by immunoSEQ multiplex PCR, and TCRdb holds only the in-frame ones, with some missing. The repertoire has 2 million to 2.5 million clones, approximately 93% of them found once; the top ten carry 0.39%. The clonotype was recovered from a man aged 18 to 30 in good health. Some clones in this sample may be carry-over from other donors' samples. The rearrangement links TRBV5-1 to TRBJ2-2; unclear D gene. The sequenced material came from naive CD4+ T cells from PBMCs. This sample's subset: CD45RA+ positively selected. CDR3 sequence: CASSLRSSAGGGELFF. The CDR3 nucleotides read TGCGCCAGCAGCTTGAGAAGTTCCGCCGGCGGCGGGGAGCTGTTTTTT.